This section outlines one T cell receptor beta chain sequence together with its context. This sample stems from a study of blood T cells in healthy people across ages. Using a J-beta primer mix together with a sample-barcoded 5' primer, a second PCR was run for roughly 7 to 12 cycles. TCRdb called the 5' RACE reads again in MiXCR, with one record for every CDR3 protein. The sample has about 800,000 distinct CDR3 sequences, roughly 64% seen once; the top ten hold over 20%. Germline-derived CDR1 and CDR2 are DFQATT and SNEGSKA (reference sequence). With 6 bases removed from V and 5 bases from J, the gap between germline ends came to 19 bases. The CDR3 contains 14 residues.

This clonotype originated in a man aged 30 to 39 in good health. V gene TRBV20-1 combines with J gene TRBJ2-5; a possible D gene is TRBD2 (5 bases). Sequences were obtained from blood. The CDR3 sequence is CSAARTYGEETQYF. The CDR3 region has the DNA TGCAGTGCGGCCAGGACGTATGGGGAGGAGACCCAGTACTTC.